This TCR beta chain stems from a study of T cell repertoires in cytomegalovirus infection. Across the whole study: Use of recently identified HLA-C-restricted and well-studied HLA-B-restricted CMV epitopes was part of the study.

Germline assignment: CDR1 LNHDA and CDR2 SQIVND (reference sequence). There are 13 residues in the CDR3. The V and J ends lost 7 bases and 3 bases respectively, with 12 bases between them. Findings and limits, study-wide: There were HLA-C-restricted CMV-specific TCR beta clonotypes dominating the ex vivo response.

TCRdb ran MiXCR on the reads and lists one entry per CDR3 protein. This sample carries approximately 910,000 distinct CDR3 sequences, around 29% of them seen once, and the ten largest clones take roughly an eighth. A note on this clonotype: Its target is unknown.

The sample was cultured CD8+ T cells from PBMCs, taken from culture after CMV antigen stimulation. V is TRBV19 and J is TRBJ1-2; D might be TRBD1 (5 bases). The origin of this receptor is a human donor in good health (CMV status not recorded). Some clones in this sample may be carry-over from other donors' samples. CDR3 sequence reads: CASTRDGHYGYTF. CDR3 bases: TGTGCCAGTACCCGGGACGGGCACTATGGCTACACCTTC.